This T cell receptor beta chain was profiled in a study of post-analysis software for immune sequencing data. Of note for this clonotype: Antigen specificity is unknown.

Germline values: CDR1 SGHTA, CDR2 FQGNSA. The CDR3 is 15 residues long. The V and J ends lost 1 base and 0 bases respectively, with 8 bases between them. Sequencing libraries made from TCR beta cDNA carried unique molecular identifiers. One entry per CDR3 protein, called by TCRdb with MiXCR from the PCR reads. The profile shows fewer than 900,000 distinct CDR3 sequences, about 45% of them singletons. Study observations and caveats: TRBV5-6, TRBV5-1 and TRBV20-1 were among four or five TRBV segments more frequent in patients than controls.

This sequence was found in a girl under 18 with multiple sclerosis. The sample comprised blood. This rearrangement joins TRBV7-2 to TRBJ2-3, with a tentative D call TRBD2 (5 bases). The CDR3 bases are TGTGCCAGCAGCTTAGATCGGGGTAGCACAGATACGCAGTATTTT. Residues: CASSLDRGSTDTQYF.